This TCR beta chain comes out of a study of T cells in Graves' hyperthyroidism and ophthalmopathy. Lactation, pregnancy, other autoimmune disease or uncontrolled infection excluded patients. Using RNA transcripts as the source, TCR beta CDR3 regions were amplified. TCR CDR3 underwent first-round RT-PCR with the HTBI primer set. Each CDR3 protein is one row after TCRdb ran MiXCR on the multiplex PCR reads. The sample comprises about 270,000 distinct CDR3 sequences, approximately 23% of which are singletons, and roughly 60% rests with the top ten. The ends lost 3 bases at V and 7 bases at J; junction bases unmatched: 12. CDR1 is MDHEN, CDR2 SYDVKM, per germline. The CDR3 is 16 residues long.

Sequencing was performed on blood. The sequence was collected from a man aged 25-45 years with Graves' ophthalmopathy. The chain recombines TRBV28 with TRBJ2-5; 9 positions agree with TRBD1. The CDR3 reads CASSFFPGQGVGTQYF. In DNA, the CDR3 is TGTGCCAGCAGTTTCTTCCCGGGACAGGGCGTCGGGACCCAGTACTTC.